What follows are 8 T cell receptor beta chains derived from one specimen sequenced in a study of T cell changes during pregnancy in multiple sclerosis (dated by TCRdb to the late 2010s). The receptor library was made with the immunoSEQ multiplex PCR assay. Entries here come from immuneACCESS through TCRdb and include only in-frame sequences with V and J called. Some clones fail to appear in such tables; in the studies checked, an unresolved V gene covers under half of the shortfall, and the cause of the remainder is unknown. Counted in this sample were about 92,000 clones; 90% to 95% of them appeared once. The ten largest make up roughly 2.2% of the sample. Here the sequenced sample was peripheral blood, taken in the third trimester of pregnancy. The receptors stem from a female donor with multiple sclerosis, enrolled in a pregnancy study.

V is TRBV5-1 and J is TRBJ2-7; 13 bases are shared with TRBD2. Per the germline V gene, CDR1 is SGHRS and CDR2 is YFSETQ. CDR3 length: 16 amino acids. Trimming cost V 3 bases and J 4 bases; bases outside gene matches: 7. The CDR3 nucleotides read TGCGCCAGCAGCTCATCACTAGCGGGAGGGGCTTACGAGCAGTACTTC. Translated: CASSSSLAGGAYEQYF.

The genes are TRBV30 and TRBJ2-7; 7 bases line up with TRBD2. CDR1 is GTSNPN, CDR2 SVGIG, per germline (reference sequence). This CDR3 spans 15 amino acids. V shed 0 bases and J 2 bases; nucleotides not matched to a gene: 7. CDR3 region: CAWSVSTSSTYEQYF. For the CDR3, the DNA is TGTGCCTGGAGTGTTTCGACTAGCAGTACCTACGAGCAGTACTTC.

The chain combines TRBV28 with TRBJ2-1; D gene uncertain. Germline V gene data show CDR1 as MDHEN and CDR2 as SYDVKM. V was cut by 2 bases and J by 11 bases, with 16 bases left in between. This CDR3 has 14 residues. CDR3 amino acids: CASSLGVSLLKQFF. CDR3 sequence (DNA): TGTGCCAGCAGTTTAGGAGTATCCCTCCTGAAGCAGTTCTTC.

This clone was found once. The chain carries TRBV25-1 and TRBJ2-7; D is possibly TRBD1 (7 bases). Trimming removed 3 bases from V and 2 bases from J, with 20 bases in between. The CDR3 covers 17 residues. Germline CDR1 is MGHDK and CDR2 is SYGVNS. This CDR3 is CASSDTQGGMRTYEQYF. The CDR3 DNA reads as TGTGCCAGCAGTGATACCCAGGGGGGAATGCGCACCTACGAGCAGTACTTC.

This sequence joins TRBV6-1 and TRBJ1-5; TRBD1 agrees at 8 bases. Germline CDR1 is MNHNS and CDR2 is SASEGT. J was trimmed by 5 bases and V by 6 bases; bases with no gene match: 9. CDR3 size: 15 residues. The CDR3 region has the DNA TGTGCCAGCAGCCCTTGGACAGGGAAGGATCAGCCCCAGCATTTT. It is translated as CASSPWTGKDQPQHF.

The chain joins TRBV9 to TRBJ1-5; the D gene is possibly TRBD1 (6 bases). The V gene's germline CDR1 is SGDLS and CDR2 YYNGEE. The CDR3 extends over 16 amino acids. V lost 4 bases, J lost 9 bases, and 23 bases lay in between. The CDR3 here is CASSPGEGGVRWPQHF. The CDR3 region has the DNA TGTGCCAGCAGCCCCGGGGAGGGGGGGGTTAGGTGGCCCCAGCATTTT.

The gene calls are TRBV5-1 and TRBJ2-6, with 11 bases fitting TRBD1. The CDR3 is 19 amino acids. The ends lost 4 bases at V and 0 bases at J; junction bases unmatched: 9. The germline gives CDR1 SGHRS, CDR2 YFSETQ. CDR3 sequence reads: CASSLKSGTGGSGANVLTF. The CDR3 nucleotides read TGCGCCAGCAGCCTTAAATCCGGGACAGGGGGCTCTGGGGCCAACGTCCTGACTTTC.

The chain is built from TRBV7-9 and TRBJ1-5; possible D gene TRBD1, 6 bases. Germline V gene sequence: CDR1 SEHNR, CDR2 FQNEAQ (reference sequence). There are 15 residues in the CDR3. V shed 5 bases and J shed 5 bases, with 16 bases lying between them. The CDR3 DNA reads as TGTGCCAGCAGCCCGTCTGGGAGGGGGTATCAGCCCCAGCATTTT. Its protein product is CASSPSGRGYQPQHF.